These 12 T cell receptor beta chains were sequenced from one sample in a study of control samples from healthy donors and cancer patients (dated by TCRdb to 2020 to 2021). The library relied on the immunoSEQ multiplex PCR assay. The table comes from immuneACCESS by way of TCRdb, which keeps in-frame sequences with V and J called. Part of the clones is missing from these tables; in studies checked, under half for an unresolved V gene and the rest for unknown reasons. The sample profile shows some 130,000 clones; approximately 94% of them were found once. 3.5% to 4% of the sample goes to the ten largest clones. Sequencing was carried out using blood. The receptors shown here come from a man aged 25-45 years in good health.

The chain uses TRBV6-2 or TRBV6-3 and TRBJ2-7; 11 bases fit TRBD1. The CDR3 is 15 residues long. Germline CDR1 is MNHEY and CDR2 is SVGEGT. Trimming took 2 bases from V and 3 from J; bases not matched to a gene: 3. CDR3 sequence: CASSYPGQGDYEQYF. DNA of the CDR3: TGTGCCAGCAGTTACCCGGGACAGGGGGACTACGAGCAGTACTTC.

The chain uses TRBV30 and TRBJ2-7; D unresolved. This CDR3 has 12 amino acids. CDR1 GTSNPN and CDR2 SVGIG come from the germline V gene (reference sequence). V dropped 2 bases and J dropped 0 bases, with 5 bases sitting between them. The CDR3 loop is CAWSTGSYEQYF. Written as DNA, the CDR3 is TGTGCCTGGAGTACGGGCTCCTACGAGCAGTACTTC.

The gene calls are TRBV30 and TRBJ1-2; maybe TRBD1 (5 bases). The V end was cut by 5 bases, the J end by 5 bases, with 12 bases between. CDR1 GTSNPN and CDR2 SVGIG come from the germline V gene (reference sequence). The CDR3 covers 12 residues. The CDR3 protein is CAWVSREYGYTF. Written as DNA, the CDR3 is TGTGCCTGGGTCTCCAGGGAGTATGGCTACACCTTC.

This rearrangement joins TRBV14 to TRBJ2-7, with 7 bases fitting TRBD1. The germline V gene encodes CDR1 SGHDN and CDR2 FVKESK. The V gene end was trimmed by 0 bases and the J gene end by 3 bases; junction bases not matched to a gene: 8. The CDR3 has 16 residues. For the CDR3, the DNA is TGTGCCAGCAGCCAAGATTGGGACAGTCGGGTCTACGAGCAGTACTTC. It codes for CASSQDWDSRVYEQYF.

This chain uses TRBV6-6 with TRBJ1-2; tentatively, D is TRBD1 (6 bases). Deletions cut 6 bases from V and 5 bases from J, with 19 bases between. From germline, CDR1 is MNHNY and CDR2 SVGAGI (reference sequence). The CDR3 spans 15 residues. The CDR3, as DNA: TGTGCCAGCAGCCCCTCCCGGGCAGGGGAATATGGCTACACCTTC. Its translation is CASSPSRAGEYGYTF.

The chain recombines TRBV19 with TRBJ2-7; 8 bases agree with TRBD1. V trimming: 1 base; J trimming: 2 bases; junction bases outside the gene matches: 4. The germline CDR1 and CDR2 sequences are LNHDA and SQIVND (reference sequence). The CDR3 is made up of 15 amino acids. This CDR3 reads CASSIGPGGTYEQYF. The CDR3 bases are TGTGCCAGTAGTATAGGGCCAGGGGGCACCTACGAGCAGTACTTC.

The chain carries TRBV10-3 and TRBJ1-1; TRBD1 agrees at 10 bases. Trimming cost V 11 bases and J 0 bases; bases outside gene matches: 3. Germline V gene sequence: CDR1 ENHRY, CDR2 SYGVKD. The CDR3 covers 13 residues. CDR3 in DNA: TGTGCCTCGGACAGGGGGATGAACACTGAAGCTTTCTTT. Translation: CASDRGMNTEAFF.

The chain employs TRBV7-9 and TRBJ2-1, with 15 bases aligning to TRBD2. Trimming cost V 5 bases and J 2 bases; bases outside gene matches: 7. CDR1 is SEHNR and CDR2 is FQNEAQ in the germline V gene (reference sequence). This CDR3 is 18 amino acids long. CDR3 sequence reads: CASSPGLAGGPAYNEQFF. Here the CDR3 DNA reads TGTGCCAGCAGCCCGGGACTAGCGGGGGGCCCTGCCTACAATGAGCAGTTCTTC.

The rearrangement joins TRBV7-2 to TRBJ2-2, with 15 bases fitting TRBD2. Germline values: CDR1 SGHTA, CDR2 FQGNSA. V was pared by 5 bases and J by 1 base, with 5 bases of the junction left unmatched. The CDR3 is 18 residues long. The CDR3 sequence is CASSRSGLAGGNTGELFF. CDR3 nucleotide sequence: TGTGCCAGCAGCCGGTCGGGACTAGCGGGGGGGAACACCGGGGAGCTGTTTTTT.

Worth noting for this clone: The identical CDR3 is also encoded by other nucleotide sequences in the sample. V and J are TRBV27 and TRBJ2-3, with a possible D match to TRBD2 (5 bases). Germline V gives CDR1 MNHEY, CDR2 SMNVEV (reference sequence). This CDR3 spans 14 amino acids. The V end was cut by 3 bases, the J end by 0 bases, with 7 bases between. The CDR3 reads CASSLSGSTDTQYF. In nucleotides, the CDR3 is TGTGCCAGCAGTTTGTCGGGGAGCACAGATACGCAGTATTTT.

The V call is TRBV6-6, the J call TRBJ2-7; TRBD2 aligns across 9 bases. There are 13 residues in the CDR3. V was pared by 11 bases and J by 5 bases, with 10 bases of the junction left unmatched. The germline V gene has CDR1 MNHNY and CDR2 SVGAGI (reference sequence). CDR3 in DNA: TGTGCCTCAAAAAGTAGCGGGGGCGACGAGCAGTACTTC. It translates to CASKSSGGDEQYF.

V and J are TRBV27 and TRBJ1-4; 8 nucleotides line up with TRBD1. The germline gives CDR1 MNHEY, CDR2 SMNVEV (reference sequence). J was trimmed by 0 bases and V by 4 bases; bases with no gene match: 7. This CDR3 spans 17 amino acids. CDR3 DNA: TGTGCCAGCAGTTCCGGACAGGGATATGCAACTAATGAAAAACTGTTTTTT. This gives the protein CASSSGQGYATNEKLFF.